This TCR beta chain was recorded in a study of T cells in Graves' hyperthyroidism and ophthalmopathy. Under 3 months was the duration of disease in ophthalmopathy patients, who also had a Clinical Activity Score of at least 3 and a NOSPECS grade of at least 4. Clinical symptoms, serum thyroxine, TRAb, thyroid ultrasound and orbital computed tomography informed diagnoses. Trimming cost V 1 base and J 2 bases, with 7 bases left between them. Per germline, CDR1 MNHEY and CDR2 SMNVEV (reference sequence). The CDR3 loop spans 14 amino acids. Study-wide results and limits: Expanded thyroid clonotypes (above 0.001) were mostly also found in blood. Median prediction lead before ophthalmopathy onset was 5 to 7.5 months with the model.

Amplification targeted TCR beta CDR3 regions from RNA transcripts. In the first-round RT-PCR of the TCR CDR3, the HTBI primer set was used. TCRdb reprocessed the multiplex PCR reads with MiXCR, giving one entry per CDR3 protein. The repertoire holds roughly 400,000 distinct CDR3 sequences, roughly 13% seen once, with around 27% in the top ten. This clonotype was found many times. Its specificity is not known. The clonotype originates from a man aged 50-60 years with Graves' ophthalmopathy. V usage is TRBV27 and J usage is TRBJ2-3; D is ambiguous. The specimen sequenced was blood. Here the CDR3 reads CASSLYGYTDTQYF. In nucleotides, the CDR3 is TGTGCCAGCAGTTTATACGGCTACACAGATACGCAGTATTTT.